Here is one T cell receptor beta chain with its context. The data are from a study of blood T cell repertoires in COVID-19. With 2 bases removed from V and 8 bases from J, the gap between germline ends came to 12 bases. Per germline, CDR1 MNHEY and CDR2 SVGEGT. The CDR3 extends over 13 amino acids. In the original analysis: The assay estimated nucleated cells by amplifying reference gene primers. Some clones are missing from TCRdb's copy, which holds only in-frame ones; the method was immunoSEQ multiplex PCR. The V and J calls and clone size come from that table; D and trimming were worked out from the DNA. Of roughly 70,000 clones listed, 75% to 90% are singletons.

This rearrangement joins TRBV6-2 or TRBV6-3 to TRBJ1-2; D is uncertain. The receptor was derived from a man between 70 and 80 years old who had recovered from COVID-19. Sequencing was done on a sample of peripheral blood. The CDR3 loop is CASSYPPGHGYTF. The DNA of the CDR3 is TGTGCCAGCAGTTACCCCCCAGGTCACGGCTACACCTTC.